The next 2 T cell receptor beta chains were all read from a single sample in a study of T cell clonotyping in hematopoietic cell transplantation. TCRdb keeps only in-frame clones here, not all; method: immunoSEQ multiplex PCR. Altogether 5,000 to 6,000 clones are present, 72% being singletons, with the ten largest covering approximately 27%. This specimen was PBMCs, taken 100 days after allogeneic stem cell transplant. Receptors were obtained from a female patient aged 50-60 years who had an allogeneic stem cell transplant, so the T cells may come from the graft donor. Some clones in this sample may be carry-over from other donors' samples.

The J gene is TRBJ2-3, the V gene TRBV6-1; D remains unclear. The V end lost 5 bases, the J end lost 2 bases, and 8 bases lay between the germline ends. There are 13 residues in the CDR3. Germline-derived CDR1 and CDR2 are MNHNS and SASEGT. CDR3 sequence reads: CASSTVATDTQYF. CDR3 DNA sequence: TGTGCCAGCAGTACGGTTGCCACAGATACGCAGTATTTT.

This clone is categorized as large (0.1 to 1%). This rearrangement joins TRBV10-2 to TRBJ2-7, with unresolved D. The germline V gene has CDR1 WSHSY and CDR2 SAAADI. V lost 2 bases and J lost 5, with 4 bases in between. This CDR3 comprises 11 residues. In DNA, the CDR3 is TGCGCCAGCAGTGAGGGGAACGAGCAGTACTTC. Translated, it gives CASSEGNEQYF.